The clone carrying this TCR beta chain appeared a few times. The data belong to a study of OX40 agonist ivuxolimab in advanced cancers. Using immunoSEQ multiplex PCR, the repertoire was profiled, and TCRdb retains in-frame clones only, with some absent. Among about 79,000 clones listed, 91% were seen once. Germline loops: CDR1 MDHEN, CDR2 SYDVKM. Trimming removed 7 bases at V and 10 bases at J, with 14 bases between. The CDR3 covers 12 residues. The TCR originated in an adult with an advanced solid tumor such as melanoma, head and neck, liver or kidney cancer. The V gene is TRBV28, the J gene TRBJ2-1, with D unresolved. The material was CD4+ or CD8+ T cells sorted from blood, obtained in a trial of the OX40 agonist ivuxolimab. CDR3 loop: CASMVQIGEQFF. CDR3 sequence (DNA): TGTGCCAGCATGGTCCAGATCGGAGAGCAGTTCTTC.